This TCR beta chain appears in the sequencing data of a study of cytomegalovirus exposure and HLA in healthy donors. This CDR3 has 14 residues. Germline V gene data show CDR1 as SGHNT and CDR2 as YENEEA. V dropped 4 bases and J dropped 2 bases, with 12 bases sitting between them. The primer mix had 60 Vbeta and 13 Jbeta primers. Repertoires were generated with immunoSEQ multiplex PCR, while TCRdb's copy carries only in-frame clones and drops some. The listing records some 26,000 clones. Sequencing was performed on PBMCs. This clonotype was sampled from a male donor in good health and CMV-seropositive. The chain uses TRBV11-3 and TRBJ2-7, with a possible D match to TRBD2 (6 bases). The CDR3 reads CASSSSVYPYEQYF. CDR3 DNA sequence: TGTGCCAGCAGCTCTAGCGTCTACCCCTACGAGCAGTACTTC.